This entry lists 21 T cell receptor beta chains sequenced from one sample in a study of blood T cells in healthy people across ages (dated by TCRdb to 2013 to 2016). The library was produced with 5' RACE. Sequencing took place on an Illumina HiSeq 2500. The second PCR ran for roughly 6 to 11 cycles and used a J-beta primer mix along with a sample-barcoded 5' primer. The raw public data were reprocessed by TCRdb itself: fastp quality trimming at Q25, MiXCR clonotype calling, in-frame beta chains only. Under each unique CDR3 protein, matching rows form one entry showing the most common genes and DNA. A total of about 800,000 distinct CDR3 sequences appear in this sample, about 47% of them only once. 15% to 20% of the sample is taken by the ten largest. Sequencing input: blood. The receptors come from an elderly man in good health.

This clonotype was observed a few times. The V gene is TRBV6-5, the J gene TRBJ2-3, with 9 nucleotides matching TRBD2. This CDR3 spans 14 amino acids. V was pared by 5 bases and J by 5 bases, with 5 bases of the junction left unmatched. Germline CDR1 MNHEY, CDR2 SVGAGI. The CDR3 is CASSDLAGLDTQYF. The CDR3 DNA follows: TGTGCCAGCAGTGACCTAGCGGGGCTAGATACGCAGTATTTT.

Only one count was recorded for this clonotype. Its ends do not fully match the called genes, so a read error is possible. This chain uses TRBV5-6 with TRBJ1-5; tentative D call: TRBD1 (6 bases). CDR3 size: 15 residues. Germline V gives CDR1 SGHDT, CDR2 YYEEEE. This CDR3 is CAGSRAGGGNQPQHF. The CDR3 nucleotides read TGTGCCGGCAGCCGGGCTGGGGGCGGGAATCAGCCCCAGCATTTT.

Notes on this clonotype: Mismatch with germline at one junction end may stem from a read error. The chain links TRBV10-3 to TRBJ2-1, with 14 bases fitting TRBD2. Germline CDR1 is ENHRY and CDR2 is SYGVKD. This CDR3 has 17 amino acids. This CDR3 reads CAIGESPGTSGSGEQFF. CDR3 nucleotide sequence: TGTGCCATCGGTGAGAGTCCAGGGACTAGCGGGAGTGGTGAGCAGTTCTTC.

The V and J genes are TRBV11-2 and TRBJ1-1, with a tentative D call TRBD1 (5 bases). The CDR3 has 13 residues. CDR1 and CDR2 (germline): SGHAT, FQNNGV. Trimming shortened V by 1 base and J by 7 bases, and 10 bases separated the two germline ends. The CDR3, as DNA: TGTGCCAGCAGCTTAGCAGGGTACGGTGAAGCTTTCTTT. Protein: CASSLAGYGEAFF.

The chain recombines TRBV30 with TRBJ2-1, with a weak D call TRBD1 (5 bases). The CDR3 consists of 14 residues. Germline loops: CDR1 GTSNPN, CDR2 SVGIG (reference sequence). V was shortened by 2 bases and J by 4 bases, with 12 bases between the two germline ends. DNA of the CDR3: TGTGCCTGGAGTCCAACACGACAGTACAATGAGCAGTTCTTC. It codes for CAWSPTRQYNEQFF.

For this clonotype: The junction and the germline gene differ at one end; a read error may be behind it. The gene calls are TRBV5-1 and TRBJ2-1, with 10 bases lining up with TRBD2. The CDR3 has 15 amino acids. Germline V lookup: CDR1 SGHRS, CDR2 YFSETQ. CDR3 in amino acids: CTSSLTRRTSGPEFF. For the CDR3, the DNA is TGCACCAGCAGCTTGACCCGTAGGACTAGCGGCCCTGAGTTCTTC.

This chain connects TRBV5-1 to TRBJ2-1; 8 nucleotides agree with TRBD2. CDR1 SGHRS and CDR2 YFSETQ come from the germline V gene. The CDR3 totals 16 residues. V lost 0 bases and J lost 7; bases outside the gene matches: 9. The CDR3 DNA is TGCGCCAGCAGCTTGGTTGCGGGAGGCCAGGGTAATGAGCAGTTCTTC. This gives the protein CASSLVAGGQGNEQFF.

This clonotype came up many times. The chain links TRBV7-7 to TRBJ2-7; 11 bases agree with TRBD1. With 1 base clipped from V and 5 bases from J, the junction kept 4 bases outside the gene matches. Germline V gene sequence: CDR1 SSHAT, CDR2 FNYEAQ (reference sequence). There are 15 residues in the CDR3. For the CDR3, the DNA is TGTGCCAGCAGCTTAGGGACAGGGGGCCTCAACGAGCAGTACTTC. Amino acid sequence: CASSLGTGGLNEQYF. The variable domain in full, completed from reference TRBV7-7 and TRBJ2-7, reads GAGVSQSPRYKVTKRGQDVTLRCDPISSHATLYWYQQALGQGPEFLTYFNYEAQPDKSGLPSDRFSAERPEGSISTLTIQRTEQRDSAMYRCASSLGTGGLNEQYFGPGTRLTVT.

The chain employs TRBV5-1 and TRBJ2-7; TRBD1 matches at 9 bases. Losses at the gene ends were 3 bases for V and 4 bases for J; bases not matched to a gene: 2. This CDR3 contains 13 residues. From germline, CDR1 is SGHRS and CDR2 YFSETQ. The CDR3 DNA is TGCGCCAGCAGCTGGGACAGGGATTACGAGCAGTACTTC. It yields the protein CASSWDRDYEQYF.

This sequence joins TRBV12-5 and TRBJ2-1; tentative D call: TRBD2 (6 bases). Germline-derived CDR1 and CDR2 are LGHNT and FRNRAP. The CDR3 is 15 amino acids. V was cut by 4 bases and J by 4 bases, with 14 bases left in between. CDR3 DNA: TGTGCTAGTGGTTCCCCCGCGGGACCTTACAATGAGCAGTTCTTC. Its protein is CASGSPAGPYNEQFF. Supplemented by reference TRBV12-5 and TRBJ2-1, the full variable domain reads DARVTQTPRHKVTEMGQEVTMRCQPILGHNTVFWYRQTMMQGLELLAYFRNRAPLDDSGMPKDRFSAEMPDATLATLKIQPSEPRDSAVYFCASGSPAGPYNEQFFGPGTRLTVL.

This clonotype occurred a few times. This sequence joins TRBV10-1 and TRBJ2-7, with TRBD1 as a possible D gene (5 bases). The germline V gene encodes CDR1 WNHNN and CDR2 SYGVQD (reference sequence). Trimming stripped 6 bases from V and 7 bases from J, with 25 bases between. The CDR3 extends over 16 amino acids. The CDR3 region has the DNA TGCGCCAGCAGCGACCAGGACACCCCGGAGTTGGGTGAGCAGTACTTC. Translating it yields CASSDQDTPELGEQYF.

The gene calls are TRBV5-1 and TRBJ1-3; D unclear. There are 13 residues in the CDR3. Germline lookup yields CDR1 SGHRS and CDR2 YFSETQ. Trimming removed 6 bases at V and 0 bases at J, with 7 bases between. The CDR3 loop is CASNPGSGNTIYF. In DNA form, the CDR3 reads TGCGCCAGCAACCCAGGCTCTGGAAACACCATATATTTT.

This clonotype was counted a few times. This chain links TRBV27 with TRBJ2-7; no firm D call. Germline CDR1 reads MNHEY; CDR2 reads SMNVEV (reference sequence). Trimming stripped 1 base from V and 2 bases from J, with 9 bases between. This CDR3 has 14 residues. CDR3 DNA: TGTGCCAGCAGTTTATTAGCTACCCCCTACGAGCAGTACTTC. This translates into CASSLLATPYEQYF.

V is TRBV7-6 and J is TRBJ2-3, with D tentatively TRBD1 (6 bases). With 5 bases removed from V and 3 bases from J, the gap between germline ends came to 21 bases. The germline V gene encodes CDR1 SGHVS and CDR2 FNYEAQ. This CDR3 spans 17 amino acids. This CDR3 is CASSGVGAPALTDTQYF. The CDR3 DNA is TGTGCCAGCAGCGGAGTGGGGGCCCCCGCGTTGACAGATACGCAGTATTTT.

As concerns this clonotype: A read error may account for a junction end that differs from germline. The chain joins TRBV7-7 to TRBJ2-5; 7 nucleotides agree with TRBD2. This CDR3 region has 15 residues. Germline loops: CDR1 SSHAT, CDR2 FNYEAQ (reference sequence). The CDR3 region has the DNA TGTGCTAGCAGCTCCGGACTAGGGTCGTGGGATGAGCAGTACTTC. It specifies CASSSGLGSWDEQYF.

In this sample, this clonotype turned up a few times. The V gene is TRBV5-1, the J gene TRBJ2-3; TRBD2 matches at 7 bases. J gave up 2 bases and V 2 bases, and 5 bases lay outside the gene matches. There are 15 residues in the CDR3. CDR1 and CDR2 (germline): SGHRS, YFSETQ. The CDR3 region has the DNA TGCGCCAGCAGCTTAGCGGGACTCACCACAGATACGCAGTATTTT. It yields the protein CASSLAGLTTDTQYF.

This chain joins TRBV7-2 and TRBJ2-1, with TRBD1 matching over 9 bases. In germline, CDR1 is SGHTA, CDR2 FQGNSA. Trimming cost V 6 bases and J 6 bases; bases outside gene matches: 9. CDR3 size: 15 residues. CDR3 protein: CASRGDRVGGNEQFF. Here the CDR3 DNA reads TGTGCCAGCAGGGGGGACAGGGTTGGGGGCAATGAGCAGTTCTTC.

This clonotype was seen repeatedly, ten times or more. The chain uses TRBV29-1 and TRBJ2-3; no definite D call. Germline V gene lookup returns CDR1 SQVTM and CDR2 ANQGSEA. There are 14 residues in the CDR3. Trimming took 6 bases from V and 0 from J, leaving 13 bases between them. The CDR3 sequence: CSVESGISTDTQYF. CDR3 bases: TGCAGCGTGGAATCCGGTATCAGCACAGATACGCAGTATTTT.

The V call is TRBV29-1, the J call TRBJ2-2; tentatively, D is TRBD1 or TRBD2 (6 bases each). This CDR3 has 18 residues. V shed 4 bases and J shed 5 bases, with 26 bases lying between them. Germline CDR1 and CDR2: SQVTM and ANQGSEA. The CDR3 here is CSVVPAGAKGGNTGELFF. The CDR3 DNA sequence: TGCAGCGTTGTACCGGCAGGGGCTAAGGGCGGGAATACCGGGGAGCTGTTTTTT.

The table lists this clonotype with a few counts. The chain links TRBV7-2 to TRBJ1-1, with D possibly matching TRBD1 (6 bases). Germline loops: CDR1 SGHTA, CDR2 FQGNSA. The V and J ends lost 3 bases and 1 base respectively, with 12 bases between them. This CDR3 has 15 residues. The chain's CDR3 is CASSFTGQPNTEAFF. CDR3 sequence (DNA): TGTGCCAGCAGCTTTACAGGACAGCCGAACACTGAAGCTTTCTTT.

The chain has TRBV6-1 and TRBJ1-5; 10 positions agree with TRBD1. In germline, CDR1 is MNHNS, CDR2 SASEGT. J was trimmed by 4 bases and V by 6 bases; bases with no gene match: 6. This CDR3 comprises 15 residues. CDR3 in DNA: TGTGCCAGCAGGCCAAAGGGACAGGGGAATCAGCCCCAGCATTTT. Its protein is CASRPKGQGNQPQHF.